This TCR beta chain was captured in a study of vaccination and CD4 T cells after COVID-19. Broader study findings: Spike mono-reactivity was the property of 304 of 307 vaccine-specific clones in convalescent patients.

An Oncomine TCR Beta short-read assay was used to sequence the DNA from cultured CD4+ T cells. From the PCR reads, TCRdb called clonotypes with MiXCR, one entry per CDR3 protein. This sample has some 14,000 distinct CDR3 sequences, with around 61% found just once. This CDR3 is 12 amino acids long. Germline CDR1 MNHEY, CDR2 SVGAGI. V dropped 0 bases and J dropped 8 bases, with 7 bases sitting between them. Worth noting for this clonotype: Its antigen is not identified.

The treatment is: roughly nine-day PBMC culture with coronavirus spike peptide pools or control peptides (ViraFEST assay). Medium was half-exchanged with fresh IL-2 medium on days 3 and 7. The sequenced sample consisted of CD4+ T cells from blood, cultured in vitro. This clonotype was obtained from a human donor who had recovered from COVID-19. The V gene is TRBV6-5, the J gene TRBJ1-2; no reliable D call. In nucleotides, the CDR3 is TGTGCCAGCAGTTACTCGAATTCCGGCTACACCTTC. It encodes CASSYSNSGYTF.